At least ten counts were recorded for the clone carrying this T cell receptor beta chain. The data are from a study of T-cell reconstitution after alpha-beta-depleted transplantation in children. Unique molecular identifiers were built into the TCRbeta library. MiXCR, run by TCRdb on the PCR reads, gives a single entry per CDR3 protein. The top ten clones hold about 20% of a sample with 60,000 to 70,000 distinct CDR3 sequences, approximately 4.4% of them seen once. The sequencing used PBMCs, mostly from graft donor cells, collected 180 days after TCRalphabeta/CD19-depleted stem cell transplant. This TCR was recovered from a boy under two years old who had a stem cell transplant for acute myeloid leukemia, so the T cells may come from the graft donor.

CDR3 loop: CASSPGLLNSPLHF. DNA for the CDR3: TGTGCCAGCAGTCCCGGACTCCTAAATTCACCCCTCCACTTT. The chain has TRBV12-3 or TRBV12-4 and TRBJ1-6, with no clear D. V shed 5 bases and J shed 7 bases, with 12 bases lying between them. The CDR3 is 14 amino acids.